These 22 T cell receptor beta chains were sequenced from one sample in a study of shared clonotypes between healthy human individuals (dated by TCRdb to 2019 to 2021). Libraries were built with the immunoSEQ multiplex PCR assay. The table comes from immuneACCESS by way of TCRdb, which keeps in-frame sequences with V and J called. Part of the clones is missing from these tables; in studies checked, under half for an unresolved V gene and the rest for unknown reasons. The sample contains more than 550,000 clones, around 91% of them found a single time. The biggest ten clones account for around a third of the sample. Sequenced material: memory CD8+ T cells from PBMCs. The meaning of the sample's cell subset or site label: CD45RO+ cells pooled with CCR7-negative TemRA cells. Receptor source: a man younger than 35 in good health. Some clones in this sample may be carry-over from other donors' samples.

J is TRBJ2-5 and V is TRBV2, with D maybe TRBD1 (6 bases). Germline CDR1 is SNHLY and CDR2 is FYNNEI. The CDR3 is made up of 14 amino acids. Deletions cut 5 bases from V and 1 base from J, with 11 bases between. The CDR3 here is CASSPGTLQETQYF. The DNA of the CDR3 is TGTGCCAGCAGTCCCGGGACACTCCAAGAGACCCAGTACTTC.

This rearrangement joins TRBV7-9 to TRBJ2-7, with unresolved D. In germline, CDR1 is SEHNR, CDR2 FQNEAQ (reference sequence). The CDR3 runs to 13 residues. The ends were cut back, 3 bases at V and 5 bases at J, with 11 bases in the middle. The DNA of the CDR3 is TGTGCCAGCAGCTTTTATTCTGGGGACGAGCAGTACTTC. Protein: CASSFYSGDEQYF.

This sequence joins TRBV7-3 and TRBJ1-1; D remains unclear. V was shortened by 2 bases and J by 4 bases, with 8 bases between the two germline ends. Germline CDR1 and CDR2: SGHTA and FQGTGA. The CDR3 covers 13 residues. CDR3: CASSLGSGTEAFF. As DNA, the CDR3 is TGTGCCAGCAGCTTAGGTTCGGGCACTGAAGCTTTCTTT.

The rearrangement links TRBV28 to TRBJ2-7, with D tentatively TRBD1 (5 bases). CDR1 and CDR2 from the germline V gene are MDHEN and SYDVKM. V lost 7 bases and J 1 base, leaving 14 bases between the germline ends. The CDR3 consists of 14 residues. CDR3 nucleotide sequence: TGTGCCAGCACCTGGGGTCAGGGATCCTACGAGCAGTACTTC. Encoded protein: CASTWGQGSYEQYF.

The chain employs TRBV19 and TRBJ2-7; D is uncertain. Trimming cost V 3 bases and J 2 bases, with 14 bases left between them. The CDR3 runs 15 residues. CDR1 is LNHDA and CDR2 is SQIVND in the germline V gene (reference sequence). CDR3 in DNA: TGTGCCAGTAGTATGTATCGGCAGTCTACCTACGAGCAGTACTTC. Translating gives CASSMYRQSTYEQYF.

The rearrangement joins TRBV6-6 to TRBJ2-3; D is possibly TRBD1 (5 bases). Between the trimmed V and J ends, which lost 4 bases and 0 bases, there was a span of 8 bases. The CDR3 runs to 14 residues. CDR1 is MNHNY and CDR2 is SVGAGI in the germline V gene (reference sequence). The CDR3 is CASSWTLSTDTQYF. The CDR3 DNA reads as TGTGCCAGCAGTTGGACACTTAGCACAGATACGCAGTATTTT.

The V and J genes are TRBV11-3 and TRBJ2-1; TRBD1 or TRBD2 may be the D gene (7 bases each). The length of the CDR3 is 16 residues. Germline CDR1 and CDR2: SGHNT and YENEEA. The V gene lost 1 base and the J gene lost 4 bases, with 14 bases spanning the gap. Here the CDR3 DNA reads TGTGCCAGCAGCTTAGGAGGGGAGGGGGCTTACAATGAGCAGTTCTTC. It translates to CASSLGGEGAYNEQFF. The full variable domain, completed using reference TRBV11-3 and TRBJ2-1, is EAGVVQSPRYKIIEKKQPVAFWCNPISGHNTLYWYLQNLGQGPELLIRYENEEAVDDSQLPKDRFSAERLKGVDSTLKIQPAELGDSAVYLCASSLGGEGAYNEQFFGPGTRLTVL.

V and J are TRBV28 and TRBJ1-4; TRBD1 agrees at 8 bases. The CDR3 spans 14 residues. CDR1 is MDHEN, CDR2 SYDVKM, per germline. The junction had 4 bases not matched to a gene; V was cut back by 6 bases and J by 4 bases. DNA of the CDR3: TGTGCCAGCAGGCCGACAGGGGTTAATGAAAAACTGTTTTTT. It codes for CASRPTGVNEKLFF. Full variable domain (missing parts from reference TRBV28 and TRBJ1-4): DVKVTQSSRYLVKRTGEKVFLECVQDMDHENMFWYRQDPGLGLRLIYFSYDVKMKEKGDIPEGYSVSREKKERFSLILESASTNQTSMYLCASRPTGVNEKLFFGSGTQLSVL.

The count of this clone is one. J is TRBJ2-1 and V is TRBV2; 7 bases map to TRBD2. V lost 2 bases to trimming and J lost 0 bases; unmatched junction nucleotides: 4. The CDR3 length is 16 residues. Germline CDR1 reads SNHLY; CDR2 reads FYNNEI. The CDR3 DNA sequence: TGTGCCAGCAGTGAATTTCGCGGGAGCTCCTACAATGAGCAGTTCTTC. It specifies CASSEFRGSSYNEQFF.

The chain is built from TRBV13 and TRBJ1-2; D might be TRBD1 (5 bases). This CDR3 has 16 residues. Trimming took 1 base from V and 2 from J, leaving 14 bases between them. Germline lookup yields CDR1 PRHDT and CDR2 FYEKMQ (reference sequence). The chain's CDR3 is CASSLDNGRTNYGYTF. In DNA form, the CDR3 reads TGTGCCAGCAGCTTAGATAACGGACGGACAAACTATGGCTACACCTTC.

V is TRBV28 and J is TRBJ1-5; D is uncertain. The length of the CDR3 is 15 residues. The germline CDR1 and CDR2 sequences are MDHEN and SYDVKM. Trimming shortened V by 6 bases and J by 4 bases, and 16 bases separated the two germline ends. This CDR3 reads CASSPNMDPNQPQHF. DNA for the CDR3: TGTGCCAGCAGCCCCAATATGGATCCAAATCAGCCCCAGCATTTT.

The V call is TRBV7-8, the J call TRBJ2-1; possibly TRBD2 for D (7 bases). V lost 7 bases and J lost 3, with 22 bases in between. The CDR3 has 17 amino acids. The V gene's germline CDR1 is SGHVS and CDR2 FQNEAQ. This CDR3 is CASTLRGAGDVYNEQFF. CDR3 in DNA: TGTGCCAGCACCCTTCGGGGGGCGGGAGATGTCTACAATGAGCAGTTCTTC.

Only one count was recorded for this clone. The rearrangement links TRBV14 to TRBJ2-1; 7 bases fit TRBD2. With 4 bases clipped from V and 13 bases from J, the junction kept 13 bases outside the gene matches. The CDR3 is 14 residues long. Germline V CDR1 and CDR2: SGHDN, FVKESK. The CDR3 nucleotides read TGTGCCAGCAGCCTCCGGGGGGTAGGGAGTCTCCAGTTCTTC. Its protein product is CASSLRGVGSLQFF.

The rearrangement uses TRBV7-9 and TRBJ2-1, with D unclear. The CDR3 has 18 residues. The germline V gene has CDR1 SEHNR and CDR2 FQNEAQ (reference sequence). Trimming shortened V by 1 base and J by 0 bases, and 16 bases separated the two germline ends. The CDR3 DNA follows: TGTGCCAGCAGCTTAGTCACGGGCAGCCTTTCCTCCTACAATGAGCAGTTCTTC. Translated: CASSLVTGSLSSYNEQFF.

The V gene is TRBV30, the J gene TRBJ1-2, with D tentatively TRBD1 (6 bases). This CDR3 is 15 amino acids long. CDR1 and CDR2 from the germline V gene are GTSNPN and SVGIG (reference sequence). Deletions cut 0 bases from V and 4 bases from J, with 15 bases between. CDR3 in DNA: TGTGCCTGGAGTGTATTCGCAGGGGCCGGCTATGGCTACACCTTC. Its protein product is CAWSVFAGAGYGYTF.

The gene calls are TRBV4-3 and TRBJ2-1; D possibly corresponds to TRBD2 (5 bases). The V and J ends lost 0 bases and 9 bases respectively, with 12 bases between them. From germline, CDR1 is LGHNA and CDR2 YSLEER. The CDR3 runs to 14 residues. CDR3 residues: CASSQDTSGPEQFF. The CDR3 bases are TGCGCCAGCAGCCAAGATACCAGCGGTCCTGAGCAGTTCTTC.

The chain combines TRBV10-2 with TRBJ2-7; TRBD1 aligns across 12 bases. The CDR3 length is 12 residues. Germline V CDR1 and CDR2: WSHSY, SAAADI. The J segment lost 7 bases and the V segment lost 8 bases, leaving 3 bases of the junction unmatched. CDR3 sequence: CASRDRGQEQYF. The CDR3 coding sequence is TGCGCCAGCCGGGACAGGGGGCAAGAGCAGTACTTC.

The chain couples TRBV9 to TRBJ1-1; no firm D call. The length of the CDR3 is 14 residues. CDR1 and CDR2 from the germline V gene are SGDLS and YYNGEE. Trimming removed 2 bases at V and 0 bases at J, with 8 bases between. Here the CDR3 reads CASSVEVMNTEAFF. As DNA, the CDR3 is TGTGCCAGCAGCGTGGAAGTCATGAACACTGAAGCTTTCTTT.

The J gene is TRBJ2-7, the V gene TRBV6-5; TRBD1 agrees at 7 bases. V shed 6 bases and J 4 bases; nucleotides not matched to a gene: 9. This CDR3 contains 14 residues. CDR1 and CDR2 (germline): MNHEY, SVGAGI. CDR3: CASRGWGQKYEQYF. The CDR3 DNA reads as TGTGCCAGCAGAGGATGGGGACAGAAATACGAGCAGTACTTC.

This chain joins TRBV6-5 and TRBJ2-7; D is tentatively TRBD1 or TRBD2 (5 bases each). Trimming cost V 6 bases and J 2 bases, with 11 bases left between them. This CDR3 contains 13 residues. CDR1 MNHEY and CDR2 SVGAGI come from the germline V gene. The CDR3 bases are TGTGCCAGCAGCTGGGGGTCGGCCTACGAGCAGTACTTC. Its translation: CASSWGSAYEQYF.

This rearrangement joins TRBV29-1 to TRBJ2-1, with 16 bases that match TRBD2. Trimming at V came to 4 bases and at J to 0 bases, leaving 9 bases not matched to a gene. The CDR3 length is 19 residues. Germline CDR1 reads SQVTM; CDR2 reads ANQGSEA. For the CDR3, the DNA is TGCAGCGTTGGCCCCGGGGGACTAGCGGGAGGGAGCTCCTACAATGAGCAGTTCTTC. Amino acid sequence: CSVGPGGLAGGSSYNEQFF.

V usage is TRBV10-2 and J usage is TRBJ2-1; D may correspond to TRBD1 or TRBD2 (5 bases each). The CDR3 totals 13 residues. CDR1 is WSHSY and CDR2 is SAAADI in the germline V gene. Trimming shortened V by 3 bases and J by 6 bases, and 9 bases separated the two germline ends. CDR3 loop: CASSDGGINEQFF. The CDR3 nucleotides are TGCGCCAGCAGTGATGGGGGTATCAATGAGCAGTTCTTC.